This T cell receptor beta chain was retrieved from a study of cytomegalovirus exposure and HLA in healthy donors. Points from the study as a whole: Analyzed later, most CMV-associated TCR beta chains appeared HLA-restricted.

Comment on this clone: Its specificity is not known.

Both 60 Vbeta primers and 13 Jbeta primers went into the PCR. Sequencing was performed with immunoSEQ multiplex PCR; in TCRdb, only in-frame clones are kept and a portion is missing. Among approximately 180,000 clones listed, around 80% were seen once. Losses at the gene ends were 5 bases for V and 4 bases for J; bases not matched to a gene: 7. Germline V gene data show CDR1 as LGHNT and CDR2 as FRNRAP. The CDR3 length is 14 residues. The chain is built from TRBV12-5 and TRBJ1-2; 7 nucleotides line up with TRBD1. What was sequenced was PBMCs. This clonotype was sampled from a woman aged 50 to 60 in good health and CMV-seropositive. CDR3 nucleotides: TGTGCTAGTGGTACAGGGGCCCTAGGCTATGGCTACACCTTC. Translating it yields CASGTGALGYGYTF.